This T cell receptor beta chain originates from a study of blood T cell repertoires in COVID-19. At the level of the study: The study drew acute and convalescent COVID-19 samples from the United States, Italy and Spain. T cells, B-cell-depleted T cells, or PBMCs provided the cDNA or gDNA that served as material.

As originally analysed: Estimates of nucleated cell counts were drawn from the amplification of reference gene primers. Clones were read by immunoSEQ multiplex PCR, and TCRdb kept only the in-frame ones, dropping some. D and trimming were read from the DNA, whereas the V and J calls and clone size are those reported in that table. The data contain 200,000 to 250,000 clones, around 86% of them singletons. Germline-derived CDR1 and CDR2 are WNHNN and SYGVQD (reference sequence). V lost 4 bases and J 8 bases, leaving 10 bases between the germline ends. This CDR3 is 12 amino acids long. This clonotype originated in a man aged 80 or over with acute or convalescent COVID-19. This chain connects TRBV10-1 to TRBJ2-3, with TRBD2 as a possible D gene (6 bases). Sequences were obtained from peripheral blood. The DNA of the CDR3 is TGCGCCAGCAGTGGGGACTCTGGTACGCAGTATTTT. The encoded protein is CASSGDSGTQYF.